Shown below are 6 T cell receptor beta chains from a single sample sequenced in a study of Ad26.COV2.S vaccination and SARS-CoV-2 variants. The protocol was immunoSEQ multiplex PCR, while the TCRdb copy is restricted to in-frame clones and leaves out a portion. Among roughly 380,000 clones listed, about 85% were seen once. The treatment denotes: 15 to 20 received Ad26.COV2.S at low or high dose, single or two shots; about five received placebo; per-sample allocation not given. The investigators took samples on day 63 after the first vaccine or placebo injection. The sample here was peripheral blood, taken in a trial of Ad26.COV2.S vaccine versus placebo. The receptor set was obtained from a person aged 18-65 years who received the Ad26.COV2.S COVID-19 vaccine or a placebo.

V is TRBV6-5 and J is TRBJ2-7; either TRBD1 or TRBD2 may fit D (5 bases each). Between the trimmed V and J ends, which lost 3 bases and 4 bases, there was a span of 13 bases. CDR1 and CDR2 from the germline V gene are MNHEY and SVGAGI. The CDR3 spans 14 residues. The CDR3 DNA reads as TGTGCCAGCAGTTATTTTCAGGGACCATACGAGCAGTACTTC. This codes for CASSYFQGPYEQYF.

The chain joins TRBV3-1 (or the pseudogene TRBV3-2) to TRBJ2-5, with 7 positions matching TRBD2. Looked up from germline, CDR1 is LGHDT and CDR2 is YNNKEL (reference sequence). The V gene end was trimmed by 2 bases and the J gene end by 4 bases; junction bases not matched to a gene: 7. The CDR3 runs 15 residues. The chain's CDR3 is CASSQSREGGETQYF. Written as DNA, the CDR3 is TGTGCCAGCAGCCAATCCAGGGAGGGTGGAGAGACCCAGTACTTC.

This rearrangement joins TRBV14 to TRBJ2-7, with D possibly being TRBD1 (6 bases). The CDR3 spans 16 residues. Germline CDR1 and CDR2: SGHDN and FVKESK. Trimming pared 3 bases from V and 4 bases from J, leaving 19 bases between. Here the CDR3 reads CASSHLGPGELYEQYF. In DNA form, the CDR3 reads TGTGCCAGCAGCCATTTAGGGCCAGGGGAACTTTACGAGCAGTACTTC.

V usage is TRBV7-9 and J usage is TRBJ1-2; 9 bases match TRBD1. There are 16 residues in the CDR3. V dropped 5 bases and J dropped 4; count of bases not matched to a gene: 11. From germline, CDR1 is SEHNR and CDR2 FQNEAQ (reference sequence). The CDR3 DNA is TGTGCCAGCAGCCGGATGCCGGGACAGGGCTTCTATGGCTACACCTTC. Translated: CASSRMPGQGFYGYTF.

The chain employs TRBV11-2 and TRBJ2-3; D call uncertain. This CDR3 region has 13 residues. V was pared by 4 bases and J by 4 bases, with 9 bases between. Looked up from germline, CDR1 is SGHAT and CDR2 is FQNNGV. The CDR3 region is CASSSPVADTQYF. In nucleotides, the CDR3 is TGTGCCAGCAGCTCCCCAGTCGCAGATACGCAGTATTTT.

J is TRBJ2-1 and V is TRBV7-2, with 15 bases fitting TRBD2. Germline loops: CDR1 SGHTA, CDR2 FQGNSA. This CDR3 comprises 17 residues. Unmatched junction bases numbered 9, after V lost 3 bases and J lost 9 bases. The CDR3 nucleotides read TGTGCCAGCAGCTTGGCCGGACTAGCGGGAGGGCCGGGTGAGCAGTTCTTC. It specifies CASSLAGLAGGPGEQFF.